The sequence of this T cell receptor (beta chain) was determined in a study of PD-1 blockade in classical Hodgkin lymphoma. Concerning this clone itself: Its antigen is undetermined. One junction end does not reproduce the germline sequence, and a read error may be involved.

Study-wide findings and caveats: Relative to healthy donors, newly diagnosed patients reportedly had lower baseline TCR diversity, which was reported as lower still in relapsed/refractory patients. Repertoire differences lack defined causes, possibly disease activity or prior therapy.

As to time point: newly diagnosed, previously untreated cHL patient sample. Here immunoSEQ multiplex PCR was the method, and the copy in TCRdb shows in-frame clones only, minus some. The repertoire consists of approximately 30,000 clones, with more than 85% occurring once and the leading ten covering approximately 3.6%. The CDR3 runs 13 residues. The germline V gene encodes CDR1 SGHRS and CDR2 YFSETQ. This sequence originates from a human donor with classical Hodgkin lymphoma. Sequenced material: peripheral blood mononuclear cells (PBMCs). The rearrangement joins TRBV5-1 to TRBJ2-1, with D perhaps matching TRBD1 (5 bases). CDR3 sequence reads: CASSLGPGNEQFF. The DNA of the CDR3 is TGCGCCAGCAGTTTGGGGCCAGGCAATGAGCAGTTCTTC.